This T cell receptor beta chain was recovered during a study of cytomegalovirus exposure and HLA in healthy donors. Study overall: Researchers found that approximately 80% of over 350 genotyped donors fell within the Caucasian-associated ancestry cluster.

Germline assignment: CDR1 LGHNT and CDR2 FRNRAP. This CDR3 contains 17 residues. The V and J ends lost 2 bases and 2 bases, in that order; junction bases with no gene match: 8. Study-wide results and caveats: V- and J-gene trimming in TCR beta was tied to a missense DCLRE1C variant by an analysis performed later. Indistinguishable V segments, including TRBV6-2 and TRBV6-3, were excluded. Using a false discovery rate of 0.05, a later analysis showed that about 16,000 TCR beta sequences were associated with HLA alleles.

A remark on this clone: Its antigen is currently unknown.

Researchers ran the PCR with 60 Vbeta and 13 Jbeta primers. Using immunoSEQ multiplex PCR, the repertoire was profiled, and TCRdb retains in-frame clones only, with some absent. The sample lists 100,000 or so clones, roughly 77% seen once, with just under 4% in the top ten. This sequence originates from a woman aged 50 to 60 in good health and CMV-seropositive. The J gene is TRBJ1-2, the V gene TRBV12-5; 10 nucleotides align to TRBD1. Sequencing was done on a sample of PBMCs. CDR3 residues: CASGLPRQGARNYGYTF. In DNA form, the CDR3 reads TGTGCTAGTGGTTTGCCCCGACAGGGGGCTCGGAACTATGGCTACACCTTC.